Listed below are T cell receptor beta chains from one sample, sequenced in a study of T cells in Graves' hyperthyroidism and ophthalmopathy. Each CDR3 protein gets one entry after TCRdb re-called the multiplex PCR reads with MiXCR. The sample lists under 250,000 distinct CDR3 sequences, approximately 25% occurring once. The specimen sequenced was blood. Every receptor here comes from a middle-aged woman with Graves' ophthalmopathy. Both conserved end residues are part of each CDR3. Fields, in order: D gene, J gene, V gene, clone size, CDR3 protein, CDR3 DNA. D genes are given only for firm matches. Not every row has a clone size; where given, it reads once, few, many or a size class.

D: .
J: TRBJ1-2
V: TRBV6-5
size: .
CDR3: CASSYTQVGYGYTF
DNA: TGTGCCAGCAGTTATACCCAGGTCGGCTATGGCTACACCTTC

D: .
J: TRBJ2-7
V: TRBV28
size: many
CDR3: CASSLYYEQYF
DNA: TGTGCCAGCAGTTTATACTACGAGCAGTACTTC

D: TRBD2
J: TRBJ2-5
V: TRBV20-1
size: many
CDR3: CSASGSTSGLQETQYF
DNA: TGCAGTGCTAGTGGGAGTACTAGCGGCCTCCAAGAGACCCAGTACTTC

D: .
J: TRBJ2-7
V: TRBV20-1
size: many
CDR3: CSAIFGGTYEQYF
DNA: TGCAGTGCTATTTTTGGCGGTACCTACGAGCAGTACTTC

D: TRBD1
J: TRBJ2-5
V: TRBV28
size: many
CDR3: CASSTPGQGHQETQYF
DNA: TGTGCCAGCTCCACCCCGGGACAGGGACATCAAGAGACCCAGTACTTC

D: TRBD1
J: TRBJ1-1
V: TRBV9
size: many
CDR3: CASSEAGTGHTEAFF
DNA: TGTGCCAGCAGCGAGGCCGGGACAGGACACACTGAAGCTTTCTTT

D: .
J: TRBJ2-7
V: TRBV28
size: few
CDR3: CASSLGARRQYF
DNA: TGTGCCAGCAGTTTAGGGGCCAGGCGACAGTACTTC

D: .
J: TRBJ2-7
V: TRBV2
size: many
CDR3: CASTESYEQYF
DNA: TGTGCCAGCACTGAATCCTACGAGCAGTACTTC

D: .
J: TRBJ2-2
V: TRBV7-2
size: many
CDR3: CASSSAVLATTANTGELFF
DNA: TGTGCCAGCAGCTCGGCGGTTCTAGCGACGACTGCGAACACCGGGGAGCTGTTTTTT

D: TRBD2
J: TRBJ2-2
V: TRBV6-4
size: .
CDR3: CASSDLAGVYTNTGELFF
DNA: TGTGCCAGCAGTGACCTAGCGGGAGTTTACACGAACACCGGGGAGCTGTTTTTT

D: .
J: TRBJ1-1
V: TRBV19
size: many
CDR3: CASSIGILGGTGLNTEAFF
DNA: TGTGCCAGTAGTATAGGTATCCTCGGGGGAACGGGTTTGAACACTGAAGCTTTCTTT

D: .
J: TRBJ1-1
V: TRBV6-5
size: many
CDR3: CASTGPRGTEAFF
DNA: TGTGCCAGCACGGGACCCCGAGGGACTGAAGCTTTCTTT

D: TRBD1
J: TRBJ1-1
V: TRBV20-1
size: many
CDR3: CSARKKLQGMNTEAFF
DNA: TGCAGTGCTAGAAAAAAATTACAGGGGATGAACACTGAAGCTTTCTTT

D: TRBD1
J: TRBJ2-7
V: TRBV29-1
size: .
CDR3: CSVGDRSYEQYF
DNA: TGCAGCGTGGGGGACAGATCCTACGAGCAGTACTTC

D: .
J: TRBJ2-7
V: TRBV24-1
size: many
CDR3: CATSDFSAYEQYF
DNA: TGTGCCACCAGTGATTTTTCGGCCTACGAGCAGTACTTC

D: TRBD1
J: TRBJ2-7
V: TRBV5-1
size: many
CDR3: CASSLEEQGGVYEQYF
DNA: TGCGCCAGCAGCTTGGAGGAACAGGGGGGAGTCTACGAGCAGTACTTC

D: TRBD1
J: TRBJ2-4
V: TRBV28
size: many
CDR3: CASSLSRGLNIQYF
DNA: TGTGCCAGCAGTTTATCCAGGGGGCTCAACATTCAGTACTTC

D: .
J: TRBJ1-5
V: TRBV2
size: many
CDR3: CASKRDTNQPQHF
DNA: TGTGCCAGCAAGAGGGACACTAATCAGCCCCAGCATTTT

D: .
J: TRBJ1-2
V: TRBV30
size: many
CDR3: CASQGLRGGYGYTF
DNA: TGTGCATCACAGGGCCTGAGGGGAGGCTATGGCTACACCTTC

D: TRBD1
J: TRBJ1-5
V: TRBV19
size: many
CDR3: CASSIRSSFGQGKSYSNQPQHF
DNA: TGTGCCAGTAGTATACGCTCATCCTTTGGACAGGGAAAATCTTATAGCAATCAGCCCCAGCATTTT

D: .
J: TRBJ2-7
V: TRBV7-2
size: many
CDR3: CASSFTDHRYEQYF
DNA: TGTGCCAGCAGCTTTACGGACCACCGATACGAGCAGTACTTC

D: TRBD1
J: TRBJ2-2
V: TRBV11-2
size: many
CDR3: CASSPTGGAFTGELFF
DNA: TGTGCCAGCAGCCCGACAGGGGGCGCGTTTACCGGGGAGCTGTTTTTT

D: .
J: TRBJ2-4
V: TRBV6-8
size: many
CDR3: CASSYSPGIQYF
DNA: TGTGCCAGCAGTTACTCGCCCGGCATTCAGTACTTC

D: .
J: TRBJ1-1
V: TRBV29-1
size: many
CDR3: CSALDRGWEGSEAFF
DNA: TGCAGCGCACTCGATCGGGGATGGGAAGGGAGTGAAGCTTTCTTT

D: .
J: TRBJ1-1
V: TRBV20-1
size: many
CDR3: CSAQTQTGEAFF
DNA: TGCAGTGCCCAGACGCAAACAGGGGAAGCTTTCTTT

D: TRBD2
J: TRBJ2-5
V: TRBV12-3/TRBV12-4
size: many
CDR3: CASRREVKETQYF
DNA: TGTGCCAGCAGGCGGGAGGTAAAGGAGACCCAGTACTTC

D: TRBD2
J: TRBJ2-1
V: TRBV7-9
size: many
CDR3: CASSPFPTSGGYNEQFF
DNA: TGTGCCAGCAGTCCATTTCCCACTAGCGGGGGCTACAATGAGCAGTTCTTC

D: .
J: TRBJ2-2
V: TRBV5-1
size: many
CDR3: CASSPTPTTGELFF
DNA: TGCGCCAGCAGCCCCACCCCGACGACCGGGGAGCTGTTTTTT

D: .
J: TRBJ2-7
V: TRBV6-5
size: .
CDR3: CASSYSKTLRYEQYF
DNA: TGTGCCAGCAGTTACTCGAAGACACTGCGCTACGAGCAGTACTTC